This T cell receptor beta chain was sequenced during a study of T-cell memory formation after mild COVID-19. The study, taken as a whole, reports: Balance between CD4 and CD8 was seen in clones contracting day 15 to 85, and a CD4+ lean was seen in later expanders. Memory sampled before infection contained some responding clones, suggesting cross-reactive memory joined.

With respect to this clonotype: Its antigen is undetermined.

With constant-segment primers, 5'RACE yielded cDNA libraries of TCR alpha and TCR beta that carried sample barcodes and UMIs. From the 5' RACE reads, TCRdb called clonotypes with MiXCR, one entry per CDR3 protein. The sample carries fewer than 600,000 distinct CDR3 sequences, roughly a fifth recorded once. J lost 0 bases, V lost 4 bases, and 14 bases had no gene match. The CDR3 runs to 18 residues. CDR1 SGHVT and CDR2 SQSDAQ come from the germline V gene. V gene TRBV7-4 combines with J gene TRBJ1-2, with 7 bases aligning to TRBD1. Sequences were obtained from PBMCs or a T cell subset sorted from them (not recorded which). The sequence derives from an adult woman who had mild COVID-19 (a few samples of this study predate the infection). Cell type and time point are not known. The CDR3 sequence: CASSSGQPLDNANYGYTF. CDR3 nucleotides: TGTGCCAGCAGCTCGGGACAGCCCCTCGACAATGCTAACTATGGCTACACCTTC.